The clone carrying this T cell receptor (beta chain) was counted a few times. What it recognizes is unknown. This specimen belongs to a study of CD8 T cells in ankylosing spondylitis. Germline values: CDR1 MNHEY, CDR2 SMNVEV (reference sequence). V gave up 1 base and J gave up 6 bases; unmatched junction bases: 7. CDR3 length: 16 amino acids. Study-wide results and caveats: The clones that were linked to disease were reported to be significantly enriched in matched synovial fluid samples from ankylosing spondylitis patients. A motif in TCR beta, a set of seven to nine highly homologous variants, appeared characteristic of ankylosing spondylitis blood.

One entry per CDR3 protein results from TCRdb running MiXCR on the 5' RACE reads. The data hold 750,000 to 850,000 distinct CDR3 sequences, with 10% to 15% observed a single time. The V call is TRBV27, the J call TRBJ1-5, with 9 bases identical to TRBD1. Material: blood, either unsorted or a sorted T cell fraction (not recorded which). This receptor was identified in a male donor with ankylosing spondylitis. The CDR3 reads CASSLFGTGRPQPQHF. The CDR3 region has the DNA TGTGCCAGCAGTTTATTCGGGACAGGGAGGCCTCAGCCCCAGCATTTT.